This TCR beta chain was obtained from a study of blood T cell repertoires in COVID-19. The authors' processing: It was from reference gene primer amplification that nucleated cell counts were estimated. The table came from immunoSEQ multiplex PCR; TCRdb's copy has only in-frame clones and leaves some out. The D gene and trimming were derived from the DNA, and the V and J assignments and clone size from that table. The data hold around 310,000 clones, with 89% observed a single time. The CDR3 consists of 15 residues. Participants' reported clinical history set cohort assignment. All recovered Cohort 3 donors got two negative PCRs, got clearance, or saw symptom resolution.

The sequencing input was PBMCs or T cells enriched from blood (not recorded which). The chain is built from TRBV21-1 and TRBJ1-5; TRBD1 is taken as the D call from the table, unchecked against the DNA. TRBV21-1 has pseudogene status. The source of this sequence is a woman in her thirties or forties who had recovered from COVID-19. CDR3 DNA sequence: TGTGCCAGCAGCAAAGGGACATCGACCCATCAGCCCCAGCATTTT. Residues: CASSKGTSTHQPQHF.